The clone carrying this T cell receptor (beta chain) showed up just a few times. Its antigen remains unknown. The sample is drawn from a study of T cells in Graves' hyperthyroidism and ophthalmopathy. With a duration under 2 months, the hyperthyroidism was newly diagnosed in patients aged 18 to 65. Uncontrolled infection, other autoimmune disease, pregnancy or lactation barred patients from enrollment. Used for diagnoses were clinical symptoms, serum thyroxine and TRAb, thyroid ultrasound and orbital computed tomography. The TCR beta CDR3 regions underwent amplification using RNA transcripts as the source. First-round RT-PCR of the TCR CDR3 relied on the HTBI primer set. MiXCR was run by TCRdb on the multiplex PCR reads, yielding one entry per CDR3 protein. There are 350,000 to 400,000 distinct CDR3 sequences in the sample; approximately 14% occur only once, and approximately 10% lies in the top ten.

Findings and limits, study-wide: Model-based prediction identified ophthalmopathy a median roughly six months prior to its onset.

This TCR derives from a woman aged 60-70 years with Graves' hyperthyroidism. The sample was blood.

This CDR3 is CSARDTPRLAGSTDTQYF. The CDR3 region has the DNA TGCAGTGCTAGAGATACGCCCAGACTAGCGGGAAGCACAGATACGCAGTATTTT. This chain uses TRBV20-1 with TRBJ2-3, with 11 bases that match TRBD2. V lost 0 bases and J lost 0; bases outside the gene matches: 8. Germline values: CDR1 DFQATT, CDR2 SNEGSKA (reference sequence). The CDR3 has 18 amino acids.